The next 17 T cell receptor beta chains were all read from a single sample in a study of early stage breast cancer tumors. Assay: immunoSEQ multiplex PCR; the TCRdb copy retains only in-frame clones and omits some. Among 40,000 to 60,000 clones listed, about 83% were seen once. Sequenced sample: blood. The receptors were gathered from a person aged 45 to 60 with breast cancer.

This chain connects TRBV10-3 to TRBJ1-3; D remains ambiguous. CDR3 length: 15 amino acids. The germline V and J ends were trimmed by 2 bases and 4 bases, with 12 bases remaining between them. Germline lookup yields CDR1 ENHRY and CDR2 SYGVKD. The CDR3 loop reads CAISETQSIGNTIYF. In DNA, the CDR3 is TGTGCCATCAGTGAGACCCAGAGCATCGGAAACACCATATATTTT.

The chain links TRBV9 to TRBJ2-5; 7 bases match TRBD1. J gave up 4 bases and V 0 bases, and 0 bases lay outside the gene matches. The CDR3 contains 13 residues. Germline loops: CDR1 SGDLS, CDR2 YYNGEE. Here the CDR3 reads CASSVGTGETQYF. The DNA of the CDR3 is TGTGCCAGCAGCGTAGGGACAGGAGAGACCCAGTACTTC.

The gene calls are TRBV28 and TRBJ1-5; 7 bases line up with TRBD1. The CDR3 has 14 residues. Trimming took 8 bases from V and 1 from J; bases not matched to a gene: 5. Germline V gives CDR1 MDHEN, CDR2 SYDVKM. CDR3 sequence (DNA): TGTGCCAGCCACAGGGGAGAGAGCAATCAGCCCCAGCATTTT. Protein product: CASHRGESNQPQHF.

The chain couples TRBV28 to TRBJ1-6; D might be TRBD1 (5 bases). CDR1 and CDR2 (germline): MDHEN, SYDVKM. The CDR3 contains 16 residues. V lost 2 bases and J 10 bases, leaving 18 bases between the germline ends. The CDR3 here is CASSLGTKSLKSPLHF. For the CDR3, the DNA is TGTGCCAGCAGTTTAGGGACTAAGAGTTTAAAGTCACCCCTCCACTTT.

The V and J genes are TRBV11-2 and TRBJ2-1; weak D call: TRBD1 (5 bases). CDR3 length equals 15 residues. The germline V gene encodes CDR1 SGHAT and CDR2 FQNNGV. The V end was cut by 5 bases, the J end by 2 bases, with 13 bases between. CDR3 bases: TGTGCCAGCAGCCAATCAGGGAATCCCTACAATGAGCAGTTCTTC. Its translation is CASSQSGNPYNEQFF.

This clone was detected a few times. V usage is TRBV7-6 and J usage is TRBJ1-5; D gene uncertain. Germline CDR1 SGHVS, CDR2 FNYEAQ. The V end lost 4 bases, the J end lost 11 bases, and 15 bases lay between the germline ends. The CDR3 consists of 13 residues. CDR3 region: CASSSASGGAQHF. CDR3 coding DNA: TGTGCCAGCAGCTCAGCCTCCGGTGGGGCCCAGCATTTT.

The chain recombines TRBV4-3 with TRBJ1-1; D is unresolved. This CDR3 is 15 amino acids long. In germline, CDR1 is LGHNA, CDR2 YSLEER. With 0 bases removed from V and 2 bases from J, the gap between germline ends came to 10 bases. CDR3 protein: CASSQDASQNTEAFF. The CDR3 coding sequence is TGCGCCAGCAGCCAAGATGCCAGCCAAAACACTGAAGCTTTCTTT.

The rearrangement uses TRBV10-2 and TRBJ1-3; D remains ambiguous. Germline V gene sequence: CDR1 WSHSY, CDR2 SAAADI. This CDR3 contains 15 residues. Trimming removed 2 bases from V and 0 bases from J, with 8 bases in between. DNA for the CDR3: TGCGCCAGCAGTGAGGACTTTACCTCTGGAAACACCATATATTTT. It translates to CASSEDFTSGNTIYF.

J is TRBJ2-7 and V is TRBV25-1; D remains unclear. Germline values: CDR1 MGHDK, CDR2 SYGVNS. Trimming shortened V by 6 bases and J by 0 bases, and 9 bases separated the two germline ends. CDR3 length: 13 amino acids. In DNA form, the CDR3 reads TGTGCCAGCAGATCTTGGATCTCCTACGAGCAGTACTTC. This gives the protein CASRSWISYEQYF.

This sequence joins TRBV2 and TRBJ1-4; D not certain. Germline CDR1 reads SNHLY; CDR2 reads FYNNEI. This CDR3 contains 15 residues. The V end was cut by 6 bases, the J end by 0 bases, with 11 bases between. CDR3 nucleotides: TGTGCCAGCAGAGCTGTCGATGCAACTAATGAAAAACTGTTTTTT. It translates to CASRAVDATNEKLFF.

V is TRBV4-2 and J is TRBJ2-5, with 9 bases identical to TRBD2. The CDR3 has 15 residues. The germline V gene encodes CDR1 LGHNA and CDR2 YNFKEQ. V was clipped by 0 bases and J by 4 bases; unmatched bases: 3. The CDR3 region is CASSQDAGGPETQYF. The CDR3 DNA is TGTGCCAGCAGCCAAGATGCGGGAGGGCCAGAGACCCAGTACTTC.

The genes are TRBV5-1 and TRBJ2-5; 12 bases agree with TRBD1. V dropped 3 bases and J dropped 5; count of bases not matched to a gene: 8. The CDR3 covers 16 residues. Germline V gene sequence: CDR1 SGHRS, CDR2 YFSETQ. This CDR3 is CASSSTGTGGGETQYF. Written as DNA, the CDR3 is TGCGCCAGCAGCTCGACCGGGACAGGGGGCGGTGAGACCCAGTACTTC.

The CDR3 sequence is CASSLTPGLAGSTDTQYF. The CDR3 DNA reads TGCGCCAGCAGCCTGACTCCGGGACTAGCGGGTAGCACAGATACGCAGTATTTT. The chain has TRBV4-3 and TRBJ2-3, with 12 bases lining up with TRBD2. V lost 4 bases to trimming and J lost 0 bases; unmatched junction nucleotides: 8. The germline V gene has CDR1 LGHNA and CDR2 YSLEER. The CDR3 sequence is 18 residues long.

This sequence joins TRBV7-3 and TRBJ2-2; D possibly matches TRBD1 or TRBD2 (5 bases each). Trimming removed 0 bases from V and 4 bases from J, with 12 bases in between. CDR3 length equals 16 residues. Germline V lookup: CDR1 SGHTA, CDR2 FQGTGA. CDR3 DNA sequence: TGTGCCAGCAGCTTAACGAGGGACCATCCCACCGGGGAGCTGTTTTTT. It yields the protein CASSLTRDHPTGELFF.

The chain recombines TRBV29-1 with TRBJ2-3; D is unresolved. Germline assignment: CDR1 SQVTM and CDR2 ANQGSEA. V was pared by 7 bases and J by 3 bases, with 11 bases between. The CDR3 length is 12 residues. CDR3 sequence (DNA): TGCAGCGCCCCCCTTAGGACAGATACGCAGTATTTT. Translated: CSAPLRTDTQYF.

The CDR3 nucleotides are TGTGCCAGCGCCTATAGCGGGGGGCTTCAAGGAGAGCAGTTCTTC. Its protein is CASAYSGGLQGEQFF. The genes are TRBV7-2 and TRBJ2-1; TRBD2 matches 10 bases. The CDR3 runs to 15 residues. CDR1 is SGHTA, CDR2 FQGNSA, per germline. V shed 8 bases and J 10 bases; nucleotides not matched to a gene: 14.

J is TRBJ2-3 and V is TRBV19, with TRBD1 matching 9 bases. The J segment lost 0 bases and the V segment lost 5 bases, leaving 12 bases of the junction unmatched. From germline, CDR1 is LNHDA and CDR2 SQIVND (reference sequence). This CDR3 region has 18 residues. Here the CDR3 reads CASSRPRQGVGSTDTQYF. The CDR3 nucleotides are TGTGCCAGTAGTCGACCCCGACAGGGGGTAGGAAGCACAGATACGCAGTATTTT.